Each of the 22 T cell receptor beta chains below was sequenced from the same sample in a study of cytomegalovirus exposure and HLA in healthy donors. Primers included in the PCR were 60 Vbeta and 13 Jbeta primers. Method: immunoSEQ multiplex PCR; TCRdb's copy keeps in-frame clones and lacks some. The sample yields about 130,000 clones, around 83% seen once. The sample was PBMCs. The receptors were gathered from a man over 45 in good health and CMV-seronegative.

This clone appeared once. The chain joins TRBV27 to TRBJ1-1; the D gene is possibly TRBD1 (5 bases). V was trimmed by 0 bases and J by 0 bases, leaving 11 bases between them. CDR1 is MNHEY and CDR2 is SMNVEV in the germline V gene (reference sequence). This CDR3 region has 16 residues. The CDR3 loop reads CASSLSDSLMNTEAFF. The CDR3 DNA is TGTGCCAGCAGTTTATCAGACAGCCTAATGAACACTGAAGCTTTCTTT.

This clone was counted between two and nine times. CDR3 sequence: CASSAQQATEAFF. As DNA, the CDR3 is TGTGCCAGCAGTGCTCAACAGGCTACTGAAGCTTTCTTT. The rearrangement joins TRBV6-1 to TRBJ1-1; possible D gene TRBD1, 5 bases. Germline V gives CDR1 MNHNS, CDR2 SASEGT. The CDR3 has 13 residues. V lost 4 bases and J lost 5, with 11 bases in between.

The CDR3 region has the DNA TGTGCCAGCAGTTACTCCTCAGGGGTTAGTGAAAAACTGTTTTTT. Protein product: CASSYSSGVSEKLFF. The chain has TRBV6-5 and TRBJ1-4, with D perhaps matching TRBD1 (6 bases). Trimming stripped 0 bases from V and 7 bases from J, with 12 bases between. Germline V gives CDR1 MNHEY, CDR2 SVGAGI. CDR3 length: 15 amino acids.

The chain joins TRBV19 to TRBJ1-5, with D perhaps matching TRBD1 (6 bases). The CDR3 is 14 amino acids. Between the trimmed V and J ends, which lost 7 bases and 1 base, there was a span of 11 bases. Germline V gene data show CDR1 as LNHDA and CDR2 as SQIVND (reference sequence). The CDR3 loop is CASNIGQSNQPQHF. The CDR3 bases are TGTGCCAGTAATATTGGACAGAGCAATCAGCCCCAGCATTTT.

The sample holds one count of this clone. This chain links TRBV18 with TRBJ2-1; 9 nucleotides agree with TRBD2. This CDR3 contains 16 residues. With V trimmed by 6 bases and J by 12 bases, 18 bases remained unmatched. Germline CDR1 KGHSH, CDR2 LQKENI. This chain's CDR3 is CASSKTDSGGSNGQFF. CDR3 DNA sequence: TGTGCCAGCTCTAAAACGGATAGCGGGGGATCCAACGGGCAGTTCTTC. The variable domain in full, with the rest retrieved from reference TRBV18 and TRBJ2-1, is NAGVMQNPRHLVRRRGQEARLRCSPMKGHSHVYWYRQLPEEGLKFMVYLQKENIIDESGMPKERFSAEFPKEGPSILRIQQVVRGDSAAYFCASSKTDSGGSNGQFFGPGTRLTVL.

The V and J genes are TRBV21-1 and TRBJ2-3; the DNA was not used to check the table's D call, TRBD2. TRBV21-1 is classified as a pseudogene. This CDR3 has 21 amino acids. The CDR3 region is CASSKVDSGTSGRTSTDTQYF. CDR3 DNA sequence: TGTGCCAGCAGCAAAGTGGACTCCGGGACTAGCGGACGTACTAGCACAGATACGCAGTATTTT.

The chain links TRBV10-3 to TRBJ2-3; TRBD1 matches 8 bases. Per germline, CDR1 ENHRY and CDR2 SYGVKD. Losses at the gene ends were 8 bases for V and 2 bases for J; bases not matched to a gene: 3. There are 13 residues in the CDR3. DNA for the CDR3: TGTGCCATCGGACAGGGATCCACAGATACGCAGTATTTT. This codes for CAIGQGSTDTQYF.

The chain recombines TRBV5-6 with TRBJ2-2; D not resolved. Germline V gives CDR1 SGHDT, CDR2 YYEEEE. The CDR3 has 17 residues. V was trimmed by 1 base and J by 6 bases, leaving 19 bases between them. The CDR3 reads CASSLSPGRLGAGELFF. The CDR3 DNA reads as TGTGCCAGCAGCTTGAGTCCAGGCCGTCTGGGTGCCGGGGAGCTGTTTTTT.

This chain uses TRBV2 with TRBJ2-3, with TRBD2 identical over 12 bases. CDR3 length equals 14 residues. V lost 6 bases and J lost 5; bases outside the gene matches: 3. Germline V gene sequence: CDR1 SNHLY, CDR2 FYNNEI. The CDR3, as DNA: TGTGCCAGCAGGGCTAGCGGGGGGGGAGATACGCAGTATTTT. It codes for CASRASGGGDTQYF.

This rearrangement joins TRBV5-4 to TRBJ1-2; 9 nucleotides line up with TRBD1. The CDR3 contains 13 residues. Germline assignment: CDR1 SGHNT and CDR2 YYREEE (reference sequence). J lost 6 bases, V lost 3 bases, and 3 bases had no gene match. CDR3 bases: TGTGCCAGCAGCTCGACAGGGGGTCATGGCTACACCTTC. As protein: CASSSTGGHGYTF.

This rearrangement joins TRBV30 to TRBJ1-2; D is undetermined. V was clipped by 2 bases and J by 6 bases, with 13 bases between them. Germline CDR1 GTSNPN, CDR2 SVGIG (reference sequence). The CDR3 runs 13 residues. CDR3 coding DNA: TGTGCCTGGAGTCGAGGGTGGGGAGATGGCTACACCTTC. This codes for CAWSRGWGDGYTF.

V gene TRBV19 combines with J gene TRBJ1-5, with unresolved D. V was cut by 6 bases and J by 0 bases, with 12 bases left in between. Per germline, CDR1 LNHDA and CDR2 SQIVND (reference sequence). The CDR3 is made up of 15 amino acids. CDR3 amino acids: CASSWTEYSNQPQHF. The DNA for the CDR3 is TGTGCCAGTAGCTGGACTGAGTATAGCAATCAGCCCCAGCATTTT.

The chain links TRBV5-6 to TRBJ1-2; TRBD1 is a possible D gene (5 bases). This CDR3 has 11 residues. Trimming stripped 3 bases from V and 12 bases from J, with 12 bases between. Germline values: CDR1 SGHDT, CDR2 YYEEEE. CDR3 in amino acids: CASSSDTANTF. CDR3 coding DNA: TGTGCCAGCAGCTCGGACACGGCGAACACCTTC.

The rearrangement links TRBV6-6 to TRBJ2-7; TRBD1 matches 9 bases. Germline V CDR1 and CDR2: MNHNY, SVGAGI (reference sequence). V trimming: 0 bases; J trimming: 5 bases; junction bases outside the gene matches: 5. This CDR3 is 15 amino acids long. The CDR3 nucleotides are TGTGCCAGCAGTTACTCGGACAGGGGAATCCACGAGCAGTACTTC. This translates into CASSYSDRGIHEQYF.

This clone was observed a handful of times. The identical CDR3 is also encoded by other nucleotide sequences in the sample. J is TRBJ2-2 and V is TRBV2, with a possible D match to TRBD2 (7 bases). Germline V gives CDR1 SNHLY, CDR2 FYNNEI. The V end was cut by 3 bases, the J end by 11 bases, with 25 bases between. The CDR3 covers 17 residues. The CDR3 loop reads CASSDNLNRGAIGELFF. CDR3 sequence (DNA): TGTGCCAGCAGTGATAATCTAAATCGGGGGGCAATCGGAGAGCTGTTTTTT. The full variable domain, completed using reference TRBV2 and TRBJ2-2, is EPEVTQTPSHQVTQMGQEVILRCVPISNHLYFYWYRQILGQKVEFLVSFYNNEISEKSEIFDDQFSVERPDGSNFTLKIRSTKLEDSAMYFCASSDNLNRGAIGELFFGEGSRLTVL.

The CDR3 here is CASSPGWGVNSPLHF. The CDR3 DNA sequence: TGTGCCAGCAGCCCCGGCTGGGGGGTTAATTCACCCCTCCACTTT. The chain joins TRBV11-2 to TRBJ1-6, with D perhaps matching TRBD1 (5 bases). The CDR3 sequence is 15 residues long. The ends were cut back, 5 bases at V and 6 bases at J, with 14 bases in the middle. Germline-derived CDR1 and CDR2 are SGHAT and FQNNGV.

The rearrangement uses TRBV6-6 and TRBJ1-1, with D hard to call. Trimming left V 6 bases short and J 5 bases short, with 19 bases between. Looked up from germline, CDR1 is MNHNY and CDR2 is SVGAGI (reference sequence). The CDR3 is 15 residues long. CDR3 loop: CASRPGRGVETEAFF. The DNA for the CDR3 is TGTGCCAGCAGGCCTGGGCGCGGGGTGGAGACTGAAGCTTTCTTT.

CDR3 coding DNA: TGTGCCAGCAGTGGAATGACAGGGGGCGGTGAAGCTTTCTTT. Protein sequence: CASSGMTGGGEAFF. The genes are TRBV6-1 and TRBJ1-1; 10 bases align to TRBD1. CDR1 MNHNS and CDR2 SASEGT come from the germline V gene. This CDR3 comprises 14 residues. V lost 4 bases and J lost 7; bases outside the gene matches: 6.

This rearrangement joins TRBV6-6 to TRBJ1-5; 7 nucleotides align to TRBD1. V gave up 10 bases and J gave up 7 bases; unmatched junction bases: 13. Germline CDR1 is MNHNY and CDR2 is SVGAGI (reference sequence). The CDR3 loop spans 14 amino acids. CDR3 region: CAITSSGGYQPQHF. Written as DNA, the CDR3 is TGTGCCATCACGTCGTCAGGGGGGTACCAGCCCCAGCATTTT.

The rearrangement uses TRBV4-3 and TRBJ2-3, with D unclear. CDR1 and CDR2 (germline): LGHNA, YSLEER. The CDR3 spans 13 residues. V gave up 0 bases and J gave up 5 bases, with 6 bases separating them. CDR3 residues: CASSQDRGDTQYF. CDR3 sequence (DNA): TGCGCCAGCAGCCAAGATAGAGGAGATACGCAGTATTTT.

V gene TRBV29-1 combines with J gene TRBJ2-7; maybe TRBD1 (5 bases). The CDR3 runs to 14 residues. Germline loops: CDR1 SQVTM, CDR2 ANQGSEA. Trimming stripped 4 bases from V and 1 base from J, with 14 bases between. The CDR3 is CSVVWAGSSYEQYF. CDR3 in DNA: TGCAGCGTTGTATGGGCAGGGTCGTCCTACGAGCAGTACTTC.

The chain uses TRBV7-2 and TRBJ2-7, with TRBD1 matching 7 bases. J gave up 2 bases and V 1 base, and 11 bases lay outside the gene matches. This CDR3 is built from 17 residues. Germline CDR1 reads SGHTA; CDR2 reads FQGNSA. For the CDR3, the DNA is TGTGCCAGCAGCTTAGTTTCAGGGACAGCCCCAACCTACGAGCAGTACTTC. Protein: CASSLVSGTAPTYEQYF.